These 13 T cell receptor beta chains were sequenced from one sample in a study of blood T cell repertoires in COVID-19. The repertoire was sequenced with immunoSEQ multiplex PCR; TCRdb's copy has only in-frame clones and lacks some. The sample lists roughly 240,000 clones, roughly four fifths seen once, with less than 4% in the top ten. Material: PBMCs or T cells enriched from blood (not recorded which). The receptors derive from a woman in her 40s who had been exposed to COVID-19.

The chain employs TRBV6-1 and TRBJ1-6, with a possible D match to TRBD1 (5 bases). CDR3 length equals 17 residues. V lost 4 bases to trimming and J lost 2 bases, with 15 bases between them. CDR1 and CDR2 (germline): MNHNS, SASEGT. Written as DNA, the CDR3 is TGTGCCAGCAGTGTGCCCGGGGGTTCGACCTATAATTCACCCCTCCACTTT. Protein sequence: CASSVPGGSTYNSPLHF.

The chain joins TRBV5-5 to TRBJ1-2; 10 bases agree with TRBD1. CDR3 length: 15 amino acids. V lost 0 bases and J lost 4; bases outside the gene matches: 3. In germline, CDR1 is SGHKS, CDR2 YYEKEE (reference sequence). The chain's CDR3 is CASSLGQGATYGYTF. The CDR3 DNA follows: TGTGCCAGCAGCTTGGGACAGGGGGCGACCTATGGCTACACCTTC.

V and J are TRBV2 and TRBJ1-1; TRBD1 matches at 7 bases. V lost 4 bases to trimming and J lost 0 bases; unmatched junction nucleotides: 8. The CDR3 has 16 amino acids. CDR1 and CDR2 (germline): SNHLY, FYNNEI. DNA for the CDR3: TGTGCCAGCAGTGGGGCAGGGGGTTTTATGAACACTGAAGCTTTCTTT. It encodes CASSGAGGFMNTEAFF.

This chain links TRBV4-3 with TRBJ2-2; 10 bases map to TRBD2. The CDR3 contains 17 residues. CDR1 is LGHNA, CDR2 YSLEER, per germline. V gave up 1 base and J gave up 2 bases; unmatched junction bases: 4. The CDR3 DNA sequence: TGCGCCAGCAGCCAAGGGGCTAGCGGGGGTAACACCGGGGAGCTGTTTTTT. Translated, it gives CASSQGASGGNTGELFF.

This chain uses TRBV7-2 with TRBJ2-1, with 9 bases that match TRBD1. This CDR3 has 19 residues. V was clipped by 1 base and J by 8 bases; unmatched bases: 18. Germline-derived CDR1 and CDR2 are SGHTA and FQGNSA. CDR3 nucleotide sequence: TGTGCCAGCAGCTTAGTTTTAGTCAGTGCGGGACAGGGCGGCGATGAGCAGTTCTTC. It yields the protein CASSLVLVSAGQGGDEQFF.

The CDR3 region has the DNA TGTGCCAGCAGTCCGACAGGGACAACCAATCAGCCCCAGCATTTT. It specifies CASSPTGTTNQPQHF. The rearrangement uses TRBV6-4 and TRBJ1-5; 7 bases are shared with TRBD1. The CDR3 has 15 amino acids. V lost 5 bases to trimming and J lost 3 bases; unmatched junction nucleotides: 7. Germline lookup yields CDR1 MRHNA and CDR2 SNTAGT.

The genes are TRBV7-9 and TRBJ2-7; D not resolved. The V and J ends lost 2 bases and 5 bases respectively, with 4 bases between them. Germline assignment: CDR1 SEHNR and CDR2 FQNEAQ (reference sequence). The CDR3 is made up of 11 amino acids. CDR3 sequence (DNA): TGTGCCAGCAGCTTATTTAACGAGCAGTACTTC. This sequence encodes CASSLFNEQYF. The full variable domain, its missing parts supplied by reference TRBV7-9 and TRBJ2-7, is DTGVSQNPRHKITKRGQNVTFRCDPISEHNRLYWYRQTLGQGPEFLTYFQNEAQLEKSRLLSDRFSAERPKGSFSTLEIQRTEQGDSAMYLCASSLFNEQYFGPGTRLTVT.

The rearrangement links TRBV5-1 to TRBJ1-4, with TRBD1 matching over 8 bases. Trimming cost V 8 bases and J 0 bases; bases outside gene matches: 12. Per the germline V gene, CDR1 is SGHRS and CDR2 is YFSETQ. The CDR3 contains 17 residues. CDR3 coding DNA: TGCGCCAGGACTCAACAGGGGGACAGGTCAACTAATGAAAAACTGTTTTTT. Translation: CARTQQGDRSTNEKLFF.

This clone was seen only a few times. J is TRBJ1-6 and V is TRBV6-2 or TRBV6-3; possibly TRBD1 for D (6 bases). V was shortened by 6 bases and J by 0 bases, with 18 bases between the two germline ends. Germline V gene lookup returns CDR1 MNHEY and CDR2 SVGEGT. The CDR3 extends over 18 amino acids. The CDR3 DNA reads as TGTGCCAGCAGCCCGTCCGGGACAACAAGCTCCTATAATTCACCCCTCCACTTT. Translating gives CASSPSGTTSSYNSPLHF.

Only one count was recorded for this clone. This rearrangement joins TRBV12-5 to TRBJ2-1, with 11 bases identical to TRBD2. This CDR3 has 17 amino acids. In germline, CDR1 is LGHNT, CDR2 FRNRAP. The J segment lost 6 bases and the V segment lost 6 bases, leaving 13 bases of the junction unmatched. The CDR3 spells CASGDPQLAGVPNEQFF. The CDR3 DNA is TGTGCTAGTGGCGACCCACAACTAGCGGGGGTCCCCAATGAGCAGTTCTTC.

The V call is TRBV9, the J call TRBJ2-5; TRBD1 aligns across 8 bases. Looked up from germline, CDR1 is SGDLS and CDR2 is YYNGEE. After removal of 2 bases from V and 5 bases from J, the junction contained 5 bases not matched to a gene. The CDR3 spans 14 residues. Here the CDR3 reads CASSVTGGLETQYF. CDR3 nucleotides: TGTGCCAGCAGCGTTACAGGGGGTCTGGAGACCCAGTACTTC.

The V gene is TRBV2, the J gene TRBJ2-7; TRBD1 agrees at 7 bases. Germline lookup yields CDR1 SNHLY and CDR2 FYNNEI. This CDR3 contains 15 residues. Germline trimming cut 3 bases from V and 0 bases from J; bases unmatched to any gene: 5. The CDR3 region is CASSDVGGTSYEQYF. For the CDR3, the DNA is TGTGCCAGCAGTGACGTAGGGGGCACCTCCTACGAGCAGTACTTC.

V gene TRBV2 combines with J gene TRBJ1-1; a weak D match, TRBD1 (5 bases). The V end lost 0 bases, the J end lost 11 bases, and 10 bases lay between the germline ends. The CDR3 runs 12 residues. Germline loops: CDR1 SNHLY, CDR2 FYNNEI. CDR3 region: CASSEAPGRAFF. The CDR3 nucleotides read TGTGCCAGCAGTGAAGCGCCAGGGCGCGCTTTCTTT.